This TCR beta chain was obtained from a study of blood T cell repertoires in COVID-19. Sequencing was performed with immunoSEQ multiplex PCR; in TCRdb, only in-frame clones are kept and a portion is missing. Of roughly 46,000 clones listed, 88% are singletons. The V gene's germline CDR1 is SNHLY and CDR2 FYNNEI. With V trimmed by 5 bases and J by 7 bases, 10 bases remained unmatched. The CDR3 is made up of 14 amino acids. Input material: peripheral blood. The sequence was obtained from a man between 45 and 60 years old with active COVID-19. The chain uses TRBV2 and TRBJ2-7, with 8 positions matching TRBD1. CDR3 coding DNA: TGTGCCAGCAGTCGACAGGGGCGGATGGGGGAGCAGTACTTC. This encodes CASSRQGRMGEQYF.